These 6 T cell receptor beta chains were sequenced from one sample in a study of blood T cell repertoires in COVID-19. Profiled with immunoSEQ multiplex PCR; TCRdb holds only in-frame clones, not every one. The profile covers 140,000 to 150,000 clones, with approximately 87% appearing a single time and around 6.1% taken by the ten largest. Sequencing was performed on peripheral blood. The receptor source for this set is a man at least 80 years old with acute or convalescent COVID-19.

This chain joins TRBV7-9 and TRBJ2-2, with no clear D. Trimming shortened V by 3 bases and J by 5 bases, and 7 bases separated the two germline ends. The CDR3 totals 13 residues. Germline lookup yields CDR1 SEHNR and CDR2 FQNEAQ (reference sequence). CDR3 in amino acids: CASSFSSTGELFF. CDR3 DNA: TGTGCCAGCAGCTTCAGTTCTACCGGGGAGCTGTTTTTT. Drawing the rest from reference TRBV7-9 and TRBJ2-2, the complete variable domain is DTGVSQNPRHKITKRGQNVTFRCDPISEHNRLYWYRQTLGQGPEFLTYFQNEAQLEKSRLLSDRFSAERPKGSFSTLEIQRTEQGDSAMYLCASSFSSTGELFFGEGSRLTVL.

The V gene is TRBV4-1, the J gene TRBJ1-2, with D maybe TRBD1 (5 bases). The CDR3 contains 14 residues. V was shortened by 4 bases and J by 3 bases, with 12 bases between the two germline ends. Germline V lookup: CDR1 MGHRA, CDR2 YSYEKL. CDR3 amino acids: CASSLGEGDYGYTF. The CDR3 DNA is TGCGCCAGCAGCCTGGGGGAGGGAGACTATGGCTACACCTTC.

The V call is TRBV4-1, the J call TRBJ1-2; no clear D gene. Germline values: CDR1 MGHRA, CDR2 YSYEKL. The ends were cut back, 4 bases at V and 8 bases at J, with 14 bases in the middle. The CDR3 contains 13 residues. The CDR3 sequence: CASSPGRLRGYTF. CDR3 nucleotides: TGCGCCAGCAGCCCCGGGAGACTTCGGGGCTACACCTTC.

The V gene is TRBV30, the J gene TRBJ1-6; 7 bases line up with TRBD1. The germline CDR1 and CDR2 sequences are GTSNPN and SVGIG (reference sequence). This CDR3 contains 15 residues. The V gene end was trimmed by 4 bases and the J gene end by 4 bases; junction bases not matched to a gene: 7. The DNA of the CDR3 is TGTGCCTGGACCCAGGGGACAGCTTATAATTCACCCCTCCACTTT. This encodes CAWTQGTAYNSPLHF.

The V gene is TRBV9, the J gene TRBJ1-2; 7 nucleotides line up with TRBD1. The CDR3 runs 13 residues. The ends lost 4 bases at V and 2 bases at J; junction bases unmatched: 2. The germline V gene encodes CDR1 SGDLS and CDR2 YYNGEE. The CDR3 DNA follows: TGTGCCAGCAGCCGGGACAGCAACTATGGCTACACCTTC. Translating gives CASSRDSNYGYTF.

The gene calls are TRBV6-2 or TRBV6-3 and TRBJ2-2; possible D gene TRBD2, 10 bases. Germline lookup yields CDR1 MNHEY and CDR2 SVGEGT. CDR3 length: 15 residues. V lost 6 bases to trimming and J lost 7 bases, with 18 bases between them. Here the CDR3 DNA reads TGTGCCAGCAGCCTACTAGCGGGACAGGGCGGGGAGCTGTTTTTT. Protein: CASSLLAGQGGELFF.